The 12 T cell receptor beta chains listed next were all sequenced from one sample in a study of control samples from healthy donors and cancer patients. The assay was immunoSEQ multiplex PCR, and TCRdb's table has in-frame clones only and misses some. The top ten hold roughly 5% of the sample, which has about 86,000 clones, about 93% seen once. The sequenced sample consisted of blood. All receptors derive from a woman between 18 and 29 years old in good health.

V gene TRBV2 combines with J gene TRBJ1-2; no clear D. V lost 1 base and J lost 5, with 11 bases in between. Germline V gene lookup returns CDR1 SNHLY and CDR2 FYNNEI. This CDR3 is built from 14 residues. CDR3 amino acids: CASSEDEGRYGYTF. Written as DNA, the CDR3 is TGTGCCAGCAGTGAAGATGAGGGTCGTTATGGCTACACCTTC.

The chain links TRBV19 to TRBJ1-5; D might be TRBD1 (6 bases). The CDR3 runs 14 residues. V was shortened by 7 bases and J by 7 bases, with 17 bases between the two germline ends. Germline values: CDR1 LNHDA, CDR2 SQIVND (reference sequence). The CDR3 nucleotides are TGTGCCAGTACCCCGTTAGGGGGGGGGCAGCCCCAGCATTTT. This encodes CASTPLGGGQPQHF.

The chain couples TRBV29-1 to TRBJ2-2, with 10 bases that match TRBD1. This CDR3 is built from 13 residues. From germline, CDR1 is SQVTM and CDR2 ANQGSEA. V trimming: 6 bases; J trimming: 6 bases; junction bases outside the gene matches: 4. The CDR3 DNA follows: TGCAGCGTGGAGGACAGGGGGGCCGGGGAGCTGTTTTTT. Translation gives CSVEDRGAGELFF.

The gene calls are TRBV7-2 and TRBJ1-4; tentatively, D is TRBD1 (6 bases). CDR1 SGHTA and CDR2 FQGNSA come from the germline V gene. Trimming shortened V by 5 bases and J by 8 bases, and 21 bases separated the two germline ends. The CDR3 is 16 residues long. The CDR3 DNA follows: TGTGCCAGCAGCATCCGTCCGACAGGAGGTGGGGAAAAACTGTTTTTT. Translating it yields CASSIRPTGGGEKLFF.

The chain uses TRBV10-1 and TRBJ1-6; D uncertain. The CDR3 totals 12 residues. The germline CDR1 and CDR2 sequences are WNHNN and SYGVQD (reference sequence). Deletions cut 6 bases from V and 6 bases from J, with 6 bases between. The CDR3 protein is CASSGPNSPLHF. DNA for the CDR3: TGCGCCAGCAGCGGTCCTAATTCACCCCTCCACTTT.

The CDR3 coding sequence is TGTGCCAGCAGCCCTACCCTAGCCACAGATACGCAGTATTTT. It encodes CASSPTLATDTQYF. The rearrangement joins TRBV4-2 to TRBJ2-3; TRBD2 is a possible D gene (5 bases). This CDR3 region has 14 residues. Trimming cost V 4 bases and J 2 bases, with 10 bases left between them. Germline V lookup: CDR1 LGHNA, CDR2 YNFKEQ.

V and J are TRBV29-1 and TRBJ1-1; no clear D. This CDR3 is built from 14 residues. Trimming cost V 1 base and J 7 bases, with 16 bases left between them. Germline CDR1 SQVTM, CDR2 ANQGSEA. The chain's CDR3 is CSVEGGGGDVEAFF. The CDR3 DNA sequence: TGCAGCGTTGAAGGAGGTGGCGGAGACGTTGAAGCTTTCTTT.

This chain joins TRBV5-4 and TRBJ2-5; D could derive from TRBD1 or TRBD2 (6 bases each). The CDR3 extends over 15 amino acids. Germline V gene data show CDR1 as SGHNT and CDR2 as YYREEE (reference sequence). V was cut by 5 bases and J by 4 bases, with 18 bases left in between. The CDR3: CASSLTGARGETQYF. The CDR3 DNA reads as TGTGCCAGCAGTCTAACGGGGGCCAGAGGAGAGACCCAGTACTTC.

This clone was seen once. The V and J genes are TRBV7-8 and TRBJ1-6, with a tentative D call TRBD1 (5 bases). Per germline, CDR1 SGHVS and CDR2 FQNEAQ. CDR3 length: 14 residues. V shed 0 bases and J shed 9 bases, with 9 bases lying between them. CDR3 loop: CASSLALGPSPLHF. DNA of the CDR3: TGTGCCAGCAGCTTAGCTCTGGGACCTTCACCCCTCCACTTT.

The chain is built from TRBV7-2 and TRBJ2-7, with TRBD2 matching over 7 bases. V dropped 5 bases and J dropped 6; count of bases not matched to a gene: 10. CDR1 SGHTA and CDR2 FQGNSA come from the germline V gene. This CDR3 has 14 amino acids. In DNA form, the CDR3 reads TGTGCCAGCAGCCCTTTGGGGACTATGGGCGAGCAGTACTTC. Residues: CASSPLGTMGEQYF. The whole variable domain, filled in from reference TRBV7-2 and TRBJ2-7, reads GAGVSQSPSNKVTEKGKDVELRCDPISGHTALYWYRQSLGQGLEFLIYFQGNSAPDKSGLPSDRFSAERTGGSVSTLTIQRTQQEDSAVYLCASSPLGTMGEQYFGPGTRLTVT.

V usage is TRBV11-2 and J usage is TRBJ1-2, with a possible D match to TRBD1 (5 bases). CDR1 and CDR2 (germline): SGHAT, FQNNGV. The CDR3 sequence is 15 residues long. V gave up 5 bases and J gave up 2 bases, with 15 bases separating them. CDR3 residues: CASSRVGGLNYGYTF. CDR3 coding DNA: TGTGCCAGCAGCCGGGTGGGGGGATTAAACTATGGCTACACCTTC.

This chain uses TRBV18 with TRBJ2-5; a possible D gene is TRBD2 (5 bases). V was cut by 3 bases and J by 7 bases, with 12 bases left in between. CDR1 and CDR2 (germline): KGHSH, LQKENI. This CDR3 has 13 amino acids. In DNA, the CDR3 is TGTGCCAGCTCACCGAACGGGATGGGGACCCAGTACTTC. Amino acids: CASSPNGMGTQYF.